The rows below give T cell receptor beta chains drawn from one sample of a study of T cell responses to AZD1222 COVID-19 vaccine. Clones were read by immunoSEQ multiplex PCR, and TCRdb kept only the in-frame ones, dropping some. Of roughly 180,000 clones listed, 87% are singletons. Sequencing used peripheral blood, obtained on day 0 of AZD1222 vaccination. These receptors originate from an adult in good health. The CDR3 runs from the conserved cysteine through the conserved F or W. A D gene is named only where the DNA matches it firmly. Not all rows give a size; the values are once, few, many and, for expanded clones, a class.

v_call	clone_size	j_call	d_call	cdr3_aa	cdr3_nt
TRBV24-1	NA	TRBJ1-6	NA	CATSDPSEYNSPLHF	TGTGCCACCAGTGATCCGAGCGAGTATAATTCACCCCTCCACTTT
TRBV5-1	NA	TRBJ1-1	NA	CASSSRDKNTEAFF	TGCGCCAGCAGCTCCCGGGACAAGAACACTGAAGCTTTCTTT
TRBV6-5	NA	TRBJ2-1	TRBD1	CASNRDRGLGEQFF	TGTGCCAGCAACCGGGACAGGGGGCTTGGTGAGCAGTTCTTC
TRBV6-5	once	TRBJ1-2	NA	CASSYSPRPTNYGYTF	TGTGCCAGCAGTTACTCTCCACGACCTACTAACTATGGCTACACCTTC
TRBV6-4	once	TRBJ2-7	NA	CASSANAYEQYF	TGTGCCAGCAGCGCCAACGCCTACGAGCAGTACTTC
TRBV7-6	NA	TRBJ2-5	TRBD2	CASSSPSGTSGLGYQETQYF	TGTGCCAGCAGCTCCCCCTCCGGGACTAGCGGCCTGGGGTACCAAGAGACCCAGTACTTC
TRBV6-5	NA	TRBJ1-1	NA	CASNEQGGAEAFF	TGTGCCAGCAACGAACAGGGAGGGGCTGAAGCTTTCTTT
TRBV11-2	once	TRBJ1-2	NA	CASSLGQYYGYTF	TGTGCCAGCAGCTTGGGACAATACTATGGCTACACCTTC
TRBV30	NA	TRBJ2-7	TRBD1	CAWSRQGYEQYF	TGTGCCTGGAGTAGACAGGGCTACGAGCAGTACTTC
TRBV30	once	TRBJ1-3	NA	CAWETDSTGNTIYF	TGTGCCTGGGAGACGGACAGTACTGGAAACACCATATATTTT
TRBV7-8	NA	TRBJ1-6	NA	CASSLRVGRYNSPLHF	TGTGCCAGCAGCTTAAGGGTTGGGAGATATAATTCACCCCTCCACTTT